These 5 T cell receptor beta chains originate from one sample sequenced in a study of T-cell reconstitution after alpha-beta-depleted transplantation in children. Library preparation (for TCRbeta) was performed with unique molecular identifiers. TCRdb ran MiXCR on the PCR reads and lists one entry per CDR3 protein. Among about 420,000 distinct CDR3 sequences listed, roughly 11% were seen once. The sequenced sample was PBMCs from the stem cell graft donor, obtained from the stem cell graft. Receptors were obtained from a human donor who donated a stem cell graft to a child with acute myeloid leukemia.

The table lists this clonotype with many counts. The V call is TRBV10-3, the J call TRBJ2-7, with TRBD1 as a possible D gene (6 bases). Germline V gene sequence: CDR1 ENHRY, CDR2 SYGVKD. Trimming removed 10 bases at V and 2 bases at J, with 18 bases between. The CDR3 has 14 amino acids. In DNA form, the CDR3 reads TGTGCCACCCGGGCCACGGACAGACCCTACGAGCAGTACGTC. Protein sequence: CATRATDRPYEQYV.

This clonotype was observed a handful of times. The junction shows a germline mismatch at one end, possibly a read error. The chain carries TRBV5-5 and TRBJ1-5, with 7 bases matching TRBD1. The CDR3 contains 15 residues. Per the germline V gene, CDR1 is SGHKS and CDR2 is YYEKEE (reference sequence). CDR3 nucleotide sequence: TGTGCCAGTAGCTGGACAGGAAACGGCAATCAGCCCCAGCATTTT. It is translated as CASSWTGNGNQPQHF. The whole variable domain, remainder taken from reference TRBV5-5 and TRBJ1-5, is DAGVTQSPTHLIKTRGQQVTLRCSPISGHKSVSWYQQVLGQGPQFIFQYYEKEERGRGNFPDRFSARQFPNYSSELNVNALLLGDSALYLCASSWTGNGNQPQHFGDGTRLSIL.

This clonotype was picked up a small number of times. The rearrangement joins TRBV10-3 to TRBJ1-2, with D maybe TRBD1 (5 bases). Germline V gene data show CDR1 as ENHRY and CDR2 as SYGVKD. The V and J ends lost 7 bases and 7 bases respectively, with 19 bases between them. The CDR3 totals 14 residues. The CDR3 nucleotides read TGTGCCATCACTCGGGGCCAATTGGCGAGTGGCTACACCTTC. It yields the protein CAITRGQLASGYTF.

The CDR3: CASRPRDRQSKNTEAFF. The CDR3 region has the DNA TGTGCCAGCAGACCCCGGGACAGACAAAGTAAGAACACTGAAGCTTTCTTT. V gene TRBV12-3 or TRBV12-4 combines with J gene TRBJ1-1; 7 nucleotides agree with TRBD1. The CDR3 loop spans 17 amino acids. J gave up 1 base and V 6 bases, and 14 bases lay outside the gene matches.

This clonotype was picked up a small number of times. This chain links TRBV5-1 with TRBJ2-5, with D maybe TRBD2 (6 bases). CDR1 and CDR2 from the germline V gene are SGHRS and YFSETQ. Trimming removed 0 bases from V and 6 bases from J, with 15 bases in between. This CDR3 spans 15 amino acids. In nucleotides, the CDR3 is TGCGCCAGCAGCTTGGCCATAACTAGCATCCAGACCCAGTACTTC. Its translation: CASSLAITSIQTQYF. Full variable domain (remainder filled in from reference TRBV5-1 and TRBJ2-5): KAGVTQTPRYLIKTRGQQVTLSCSPISGHRSVSWYQQTPGQGLQFLFEYFSETQRNKGNFPGRFSGRQFSNSRSEMNVSTLELGDSALYLCASSLAITSIQTQYFGPGTRLLVL.